These T cell receptor beta chains were read from a single sample in a study of blood T cell repertoires in COVID-19. TCRdb's table, derived via immunoSEQ multiplex PCR, lists solely in-frame clones and lacks some. Seen here are some 13,000 clones, 65% to 85% observed once, and the top ten hold roughly 32%. The sequencing input was peripheral blood. These receptors originate from a man in his fifties or sixties with active COVID-19. Both conserved end residues are part of each CDR3. Fields, in order: clone size, D gene, V gene, J gene, CDR3 DNA, CDR3 protein. The D gene is left open where the match is weak. Some rows have no size entry. The others give once, few or many, or a class for an expanded clone.

NA,TRBD2,TRBV19,TRBJ2-3,TGTGCCAGTAGTATAGGGCTAGCGGGAGGTACAGATACGCAGTATTTT,CASSIGLAGGTDTQYF
once,NA,TRBV25-1,TRBJ2-1,TGTGCCAGCAGTGGAGCCGGGACAAAATCCTACAATGAGCAGTTCTTC,CASSGAGTKSYNEQFF
NA,NA,TRBV29-1,TRBJ1-1,TGCAGCGTTGAACCCGACAGGTTGGGAGCTGAAGCTTTCTTT,CSVEPDRLGAEAFF
once,TRBD1,TRBV27,TRBJ2-7,TGTGCCAGCAGTTTACAGGGACAGACCTACGAGCAGTACTTC,CASSLQGQTYEQYF
NA,NA,TRBV11-2,TRBJ2-7,TGTGCCAGCAGCTTAGATGGACTTAGCTCCTACGAGCAGTACTTC,CASSLDGLSSYEQYF
NA,NA,TRBV12-5,TRBJ2-7,TGTGCTAGTGGTTTGGTATCAGCTAGAACGTACTTC,CASGLVSARTYF
NA,NA,TRBV5-8,TRBJ1-1,TGTGCCAGCAGCTTGTATCTATCGGGTGACACTGAAGCTTTCTTT,CASSLYLSGDTEAFF
NA,TRBD1,TRBV18,TRBJ2-7,TGTGCCAGCTCACCAGGACAGGGGGCCGAGCAGTACTTC,CASSPGQGAEQYF
NA,NA,TRBV27,TRBJ2-1,TGTGCCAGCAGTTTTGCCCAGGGTTTCTACAATGAGCAGTTCTTC,CASSFAQGFYNEQFF
NA,TRBD1,TRBV10-3,TRBJ2-7,TGTGCCATCAGTGGAACCGGGACAGGGGGTCCCGAGCAGTACTTC,CAISGTGTGGPEQYF
NA,TRBD1,TRBV10-3,TRBJ1-4,TGTGCCATCAGAGCGAGCAGGGGGATCTTTGCAACTAATGAAAAACTGTTTTTT,CAIRASRGIFATNEKLFF
NA,NA,TRBV6-1,TRBJ2-5,TGTGCCAGCAGTGAACGGGGCGGGATCATTGAGACCCAGTACTTC,CASSERGGIIETQYF
NA,TRBD1,TRBV3-1/TRBV3-2,TRBJ2-7,TGTGCCAGCAGCCAACCAGGGGGTCATCCAACCTACGAGCAGTACTTC,CASSQPGGHPTYEQYF
NA,NA,TRBV28,TRBJ2-3,TGTGCCAGCAGTTTCGCCAGTTCGGACATTAGCACAGATACGCAGTATTTT,CASSFASSDISTDTQYF
few,NA,TRBV7-9,TRBJ1-5,TGTGCCAGCAGCTCCTTAGGGAGTCAGCCCCAGCATTTT,CASSSLGSQPQHF
few,TRBD2,TRBV10-2,TRBJ2-1,TGCGCCAGCAGCCTAGCGGGAGCCAATGAGCAGTTCTTC,CASSLAGANEQFF
NA,NA,TRBV21-1,TRBJ2-7,TGTGCCAGCAGCAAAGGGAGGGGGACTAGCGGCGCCTACGAGCAGTACTTC,CASSKGRGTSGAYEQYF
few,NA,TRBV5-6,TRBJ1-1,TGTGCCAGCAGCTTGGATCGGGGGACTGAAGCTTTCTTT,CASSLDRGTEAFF
NA,NA,TRBV7-2,TRBJ2-7,TGTGCCAGCAGCGTCAAAAACTCTCCCTACGAGCAGTACTTC,CASSVKNSPYEQYF
NA,NA,TRBV11-3,TRBJ2-1,TGTGCCAGCAGCTCCGGTTTGGGGCCCACTGCCTACAATGAGCAGTTCTTC,CASSSGLGPTAYNEQFF
NA,NA,TRBV27,TRBJ2-7,TGTGCCAGCAGTTTGGGGGGGGCCGGCTACGAGCAGTACTTC,CASSLGGAGYEQYF
NA,TRBD1,TRBV28,TRBJ1-1,TGTGCCAGCAGTACCTATCAGGGGGCTCTGCTCGATCTTGAAGCTTTCTTT,CASSTYQGALLDLEAFF
NA,NA,TRBV6-5,TRBJ1-5,TGTGCCAGCAGTTACCACACAGATCAGCCCCAGCATTTT,CASSYHTDQPQHF
NA,TRBD2,TRBV7-9,TRBJ2-3,TGTGCCAGCGTTGAGGGACTAGCGGGAGGTTATACGCAGTATTTT,CASVEGLAGGYTQYF
NA,TRBD2,TRBV5-4,TRBJ2-3,TGTGCCAGCAGCTTGCGAGGACTAGCGGAGGCGGTAAATACGCAGTATTTT,CASSLRGLAEAVNTQYF
NA,NA,TRBV6-6,TRBJ2-7,TGTGCCAGCAGTGGCACAGGAGTCGAGCAGTACTTC,CASSGTGVEQYF
NA,NA,TRBV7-9,TRBJ2-7,TGTGCCGCGGCCCCCGACAGCTCCTACGAGCAGTACTTC,CAAAPDSSYEQYF
NA,TRBD1,TRBV13,TRBJ2-4,TGTGCCAGCAGCACCCCCGGGACAGGGGGCGACCTTTTGGCCAAAAACATTCAGTACTTC,CASSTPGTGGDLLAKNIQYF
large,NA,TRBV7-8,TRBJ2-5,TGTGCCAGCAGCTTACAATCAGGGGACGTGCAGACCCAGTACTTC,CASSLQSGDVQTQYF
NA,NA,TRBV28,TRBJ2-2,TGTGCCAGCAGCGTCGGGGTGAACACCGGGGAGCTGTTTTTT,CASSVGVNTGELFF
NA,NA,TRBV12-3/TRBV12-4,TRBJ2-3,TGTGCCAGCAGTACGAGTAGCACAGATACGCAGTATTTT,CASSTSSTDTQYF
few,NA,TRBV19,TRBJ1-5,TGTGCCAGTAGTCCCACTATGGGAGACACCAATCAGCCCCAGCATTTT,CASSPTMGDTNQPQHF
NA,TRBD1,TRBV9,TRBJ1-4,TGTGCCAGCAGCGGTACAGGGGGCGCTAATGAAAAACTGTTTTTT,CASSGTGGANEKLFF
NA,TRBD1,TRBV18,TRBJ2-7,TGTGCCAGCTCACCACCGGGACAGGGTTACGAGCAGTACTTC,CASSPPGQGYEQYF
few,NA,TRBV6-1,TRBJ2-7,TGTGCCAGCAGTGAAGCGCAGGGAACCGGCTCCTACGAGCAGTACTTC,CASSEAQGTGSYEQYF
NA,TRBD2,TRBV3-1/TRBV3-2,TRBJ2-7,TGTGCCAGCAGCCAAGTAGCGGGAGGTTACGAGCAGTACTTC,CASSQVAGGYEQYF
few,TRBD1,TRBV11-2,TRBJ1-6,TGTGCCAGCAGCTTAGGGTCTGGACAGGGGTCAGGGTTTAATTCACCCCTCCACTTT,CASSLGSGQGSGFNSPLHF
NA,TRBD2,TRBV5-6,TRBJ2-3,TGTGCCAGCAGCTTGCGTAGCGGGAGCACAGATACGCAGTATTTT,CASSLRSGSTDTQYF
NA,NA,TRBV2,TRBJ2-7,TGTGCCAGCGGCGAGGAAACCTACGAGCAGTACTTC,CASGEETYEQYF
NA,TRBD1,TRBV9,TRBJ2-7,TGTGCCAGCAGCGTAGGACAGGGGTTAGCTTACGAGCAGTACTTC,CASSVGQGLAYEQYF
NA,TRBD1,TRBV7-2,TRBJ2-1,TGTGCCAGCAGCCCTACCGGGACAGGGCGCAATGAGCAGTTCTTC,CASSPTGTGRNEQFF
NA,NA,TRBV3-1/TRBV3-2,TRBJ2-5,TGTGCCAGCAGCCAAGGGAGCGGAGCAAGGGACCAGTACTTC,CASSQGSGARDQYF
NA,NA,TRBV2,TRBJ2-1,TGTGCCAGCGGTGAAGGGGGGGGTGAGCAGTTCTTC,CASGEGGGEQFF
NA,NA,TRBV28,TRBJ1-2,TGTGCCAGCAGTTTATATCCGGGAACTAACTATGGCTACACCTTC,CASSLYPGTNYGYTF
NA,TRBD1,TRBV5-6,TRBJ1-2,TGTGCCAGCAGCTATGGGACAGGGGGGTCGGATGGCTACACCTTC,CASSYGTGGSDGYTF
NA,TRBD1,TRBV28,TRBJ1-6,TGTGCCAGCAGTCCCTCGGACAGGGAGGGTTCACCCCTCCACTTT,CASSPSDREGSPLHF
NA,NA,TRBV19,TRBJ2-1,TGTGCCAGTAGTATCCCTTGGACAGCTTACAATGAGCAGTTCTTC,CASSIPWTAYNEQFF
NA,TRBD2,TRBV27,TRBJ2-7,TGTGCCAGCAGTTTATCTCTAGCGGGTGGTTACGAGCAGTACTTC,CASSLSLAGGYEQYF
once,TRBD2,TRBV27,TRBJ2-1,TGTGCCAGCAGCCGTGGGACTAGCGGATACAATGAGCAGTTCTTC,CASSRGTSGYNEQFF
few,TRBD2,TRBV4-1,TRBJ2-7,TGCGCCAGCAGCCAAGAATACGGGACTAGCGGGAAACTATCCCACGAGCAGTACTTC,CASSQEYGTSGKLSHEQYF
few,TRBD1,TRBV10-1,TRBJ1-6,TGCGCCAGCAGAGGACAGGAGAGTGTCCTCAATTCACCCCTCCACTTT,CASRGQESVLNSPLHF
NA,TRBD2,TRBV7-6,TRBJ2-5,TGTGCCAGCAGCTATGAGGGAGGGGTGGAGACCCAGTACTTC,CASSYEGGVETQYF
NA,TRBD1,TRBV7-8,TRBJ2-7,TGTGCCAGCAGCGTAGGGGGACAGGGGTACGAGCAGTACTTC,CASSVGGQGYEQYF
NA,TRBD1,TRBV28,TRBJ1-5,TGTGCCAGCAGTTCGACAGGGGGCAACAATCAGCCCCAGCATTTT,CASSSTGGNNQPQHF
NA,NA,TRBV9,TRBJ2-2,TGTGCCAGCAGCGTAGGCGGGGTTGGCGCCGGGGAGCTGTTTTTT,CASSVGGVGAGELFF
NA,NA,TRBV27,TRBJ2-7,TGTGCCAGCAGTTTGTCTAGTGATCGTTACGAGCAGTACTTC,CASSLSSDRYEQYF
NA,TRBD2,TRBV18,TRBJ2-1,TGTGCCAGCTCACCAGAACCGGGACTAGGGCCAAGAGATGAGCAGTTCTTC,CASSPEPGLGPRDEQFF
NA,TRBD2,TRBV10-3,TRBJ2-7,TGTGCCACCCAACCGGGACTAGCGAACGAGCAGTACTTC,CATQPGLANEQYF
NA,NA,TRBV5-1,TRBJ2-7,TGCGCCAGCAGCACTAGATCGTTCTACGAGCAGTACTTC,CASSTRSFYEQYF